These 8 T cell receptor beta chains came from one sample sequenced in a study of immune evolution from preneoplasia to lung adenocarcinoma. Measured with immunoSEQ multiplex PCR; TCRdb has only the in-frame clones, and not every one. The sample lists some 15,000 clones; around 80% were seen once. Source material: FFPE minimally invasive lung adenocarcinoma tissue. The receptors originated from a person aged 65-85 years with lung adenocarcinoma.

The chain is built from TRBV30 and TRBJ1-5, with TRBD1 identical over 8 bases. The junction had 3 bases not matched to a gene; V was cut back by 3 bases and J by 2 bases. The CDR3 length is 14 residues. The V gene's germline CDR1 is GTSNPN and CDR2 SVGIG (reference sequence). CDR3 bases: TGTGCCTGGAGCCTGGGACAGGGCAATCAGCCCCAGCATTTT. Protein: CAWSLGQGNQPQHF.

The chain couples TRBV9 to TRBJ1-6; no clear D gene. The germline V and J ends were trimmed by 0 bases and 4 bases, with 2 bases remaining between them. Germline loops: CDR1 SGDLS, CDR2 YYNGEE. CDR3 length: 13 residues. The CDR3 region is CASSVEYNSPLHF. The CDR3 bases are TGTGCCAGCAGCGTAGAGTATAATTCACCCCTCCACTTT.

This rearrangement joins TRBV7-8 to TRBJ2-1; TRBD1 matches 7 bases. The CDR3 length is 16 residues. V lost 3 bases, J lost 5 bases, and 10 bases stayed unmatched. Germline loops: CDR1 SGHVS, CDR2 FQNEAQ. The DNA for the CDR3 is TGTGCCAGCAGCTTGAAGACAGGGCACAACGACAATGAGCAGTTCTTC. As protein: CASSLKTGHNDNEQFF.

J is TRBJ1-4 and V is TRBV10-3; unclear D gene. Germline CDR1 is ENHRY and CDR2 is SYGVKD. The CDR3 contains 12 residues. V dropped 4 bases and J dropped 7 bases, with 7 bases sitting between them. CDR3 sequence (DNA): TGTGCCATCAGTGTGGAGGCTGAAAAACTGTTTTTT. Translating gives CAISVEAEKLFF.

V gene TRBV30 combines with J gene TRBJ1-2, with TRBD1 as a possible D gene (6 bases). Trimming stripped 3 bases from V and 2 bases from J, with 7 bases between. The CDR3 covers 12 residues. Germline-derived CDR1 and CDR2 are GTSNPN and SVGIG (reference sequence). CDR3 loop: CAWRDSNYGYTF. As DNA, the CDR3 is TGTGCCTGGAGGGACAGCAACTATGGCTACACCTTC.

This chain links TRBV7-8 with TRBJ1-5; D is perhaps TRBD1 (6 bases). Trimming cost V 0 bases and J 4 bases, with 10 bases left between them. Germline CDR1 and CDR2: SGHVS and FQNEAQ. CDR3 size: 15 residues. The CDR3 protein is CASSLAQGGNQPQHF. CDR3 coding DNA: TGTGCCAGCAGCTTAGCACAGGGAGGAAATCAGCCCCAGCATTTT. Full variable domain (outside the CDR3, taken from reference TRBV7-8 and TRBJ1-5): GAGVSQSPRYKVAKRGQDVALRCDPISGHVSLFWYQQALGQGPEFLTYFQNEAQLDKSGLPSDRFFAERPEGSVSTLKIQRTQQEDSAVYLCASSLAQGGNQPQHFGDGTRLSIL.

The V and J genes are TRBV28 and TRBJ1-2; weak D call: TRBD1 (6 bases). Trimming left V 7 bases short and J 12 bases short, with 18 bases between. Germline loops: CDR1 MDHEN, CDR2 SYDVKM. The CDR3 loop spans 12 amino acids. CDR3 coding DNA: TGTGCCAGCAACAGGGCCGGGGGTAAGAACACCTTC. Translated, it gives CASNRAGGKNTF.

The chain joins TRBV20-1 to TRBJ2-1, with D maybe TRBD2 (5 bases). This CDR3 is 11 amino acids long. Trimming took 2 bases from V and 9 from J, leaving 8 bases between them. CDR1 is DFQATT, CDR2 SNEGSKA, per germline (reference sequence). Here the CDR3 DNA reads TGCAGTGCTAGAAGGGAGATTGAGCAGTTCTTC. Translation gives CSARREIEQFF.